Below are 28 T cell receptor beta chains sequenced from a single sample in a study of T-cell reconstitution after alpha-beta-depleted transplantation in children (TCRdb year 2016). The treatment or condition tag for this specimen amounts to: allogeneic hematopoietic cell transplantation with graft depleted of TCRalphabeta T cells and CD19 B cells. The method behind the library was PCR. Sequencing used an Illumina HiSeq 2500. TCR library preparation used molecular barcoding, with unique molecular identifiers applied to normalize quantification of the TCRbeta repertoire. TCRdb ran its own pipeline on the public reads, namely fastp trimming at Q25 and MiXCR clone calling, and kept in-frame beta chains. CDR3 protein sequences are deduplicated, and each keeps its most common genes and DNA. The sample profile shows 800,000 to 1,000,000 distinct CDR3 sequences; 25% to 30% of them were found once. The leading ten clones occupy roughly 30% of the sample.

The sample consisted of PBMCs, mostly from graft donor cells, taken 360 days after TCRalphabeta/CD19-depleted stem cell transplant. These receptors all come from a boy in the first two years of life who had a stem cell transplant for SCID, so the T cells may come from the graft donor.

The J gene is TRBJ2-5, the V gene TRBV6-1, with 8 bases that match TRBD2. Unmatched junction bases numbered 9, after V lost 6 bases and J lost 0 bases. Germline V gives CDR1 MNHNS, CDR2 SASEGT. This CDR3 region has 16 residues. The CDR3 DNA follows: TGTGCCAGCAGGCCCCTGGGCGGGGGGTACCAAGAGACCCAGTACTTC. Amino acids: CASRPLGGGYQETQYF.

This clonotype showed up just a few times. The rearrangement joins TRBV2 to TRBJ2-3; 14 bases are a match to TRBD2. Germline V gives CDR1 SNHLY, CDR2 FYNNEI. V lost 5 bases to trimming and J lost 1 base; unmatched junction nucleotides: 8. The CDR3 has 18 residues. The CDR3 loop is CASSLIRGLAGGTDTQYF. The CDR3 bases are TGTGCCAGCAGTTTAATCAGGGGACTAGCGGGAGGCACAGATACGCAGTATTTT. Full variable domain (outside the CDR3, taken from reference TRBV2 and TRBJ2-3): EPEVTQTPSHQVTQMGQEVILRCVPISNHLYFYWYRQILGQKVEFLVSFYNNEISEKSEIFDDQFSVERPDGSNFTLKIRSTKLEDSAMYFCASSLIRGLAGGTDTQYFGPGTRLTVL.

There are a few counts of this clonotype. The chain links TRBV5-5 to TRBJ2-1, with D unresolved. Trimming left V 3 bases short and J 8 bases short, with 9 bases between. The CDR3 consists of 12 residues. CDR1 and CDR2 from the germline V gene are SGHKS and YYEKEE (reference sequence). The CDR3 nucleotides read TGTGCCAGCAGCTGGGTGGCCGATGAGCAGTTCTTC. Translated, it gives CASSWVADEQFF.

The gene calls are TRBV5-6 and TRBJ2-1; D assignment may be TRBD1 or TRBD2 (6 bases each). The V and J ends lost 5 bases and 8 bases respectively, with 20 bases between them. Germline V lookup: CDR1 SGHDT, CDR2 YYEEEE. This CDR3 comprises 15 residues. CDR3 loop: CASRERGQPMDEQFF. In DNA form, the CDR3 reads TGTGCCAGCAGAGAACGGGGGCAGCCTATGGATGAGCAGTTCTTC. Full variable domain (outside the CDR3, taken from reference TRBV5-6 and TRBJ2-1): DAGVTQSPTHLIKTRGQQVTLRCSPKSGHDTVSWYQQALGQGPQFIFQYYEEEERQRGNFPDRFSGHQFPNYSSELNVNALLLGDSALYLCASRERGQPMDEQFFGPGTRLTVL.

The chain links TRBV5-5 to TRBJ1-2; TRBD1 matches 9 bases. V lost 7 bases, J lost 6 bases, and 13 bases stayed unmatched. This CDR3 has 15 residues. Germline lookup yields CDR1 SGHKS and CDR2 YYEKEE (reference sequence). DNA for the CDR3: TGTGCCAGCGACAGGGGGGCAGGGACCGTGGATGGCTACACCTTC. This codes for CASDRGAGTVDGYTF. The full variable domain, its missing parts supplied by reference TRBV5-5 and TRBJ1-2, is DAGVTQSPTHLIKTRGQQVTLRCSPISGHKSVSWYQQVLGQGPQFIFQYYEKEERGRGNFPDRFSARQFPNYSSELNVNALLLGDSALYLCASDRGAGTVDGYTFGSGTRLTVV.

The chain couples TRBV12-5 to TRBJ2-5, with TRBD2 identical over 11 bases. CDR1 and CDR2 from the germline V gene are LGHNT and FRNRAP. The CDR3 totals 17 residues. Losses at the gene ends were 2 bases for V and 7 bases for J; bases not matched to a gene: 12. The CDR3 sequence: CASGLFPGLAVPGTQYF. DNA for the CDR3: TGTGCTAGTGGTTTGTTTCCGGGACTAGCGGTTCCCGGGACCCAGTACTTC.

V is TRBV30 and J is TRBJ1-1; D might be TRBD1 (5 bases). The V end was cut by 2 bases, the J end by 0 bases, with 13 bases between. The CDR3 consists of 15 residues. The germline CDR1 and CDR2 sequences are GTSNPN and SVGIG (reference sequence). The CDR3 reads CAWSPPGLLNTEAFF. CDR3 sequence (DNA): TGTGCCTGGAGTCCTCCGGGACTCTTGAACACTGAAGCTTTCTTT.

V gene TRBV12-3 or TRBV12-4 combines with J gene TRBJ2-2; 8 positions agree with TRBD1. The CDR3 sequence is 14 residues long. V shed 7 bases and J 6 bases; nucleotides not matched to a gene: 7. CDR3 nucleotides: TGTGCCAGCACTGCGACAGGGGAGTCCGGGGAGCTGTTTTTT. Translating it yields CASTATGESGELFF.

Many counts were recorded for this clonotype. The V and J genes are TRBV28 and TRBJ2-1; D is ambiguous. CDR1 and CDR2 from the germline V gene are MDHEN and SYDVKM. The V end lost 3 bases, the J end lost 8 bases, and 20 bases lay between the germline ends. This CDR3 has 16 residues. CDR3 bases: TGTGCCAGCAGTTTCCCCCCCGGGTCAGGTCCCGATGAGCAGTTCTTC. This codes for CASSFPPGSGPDEQFF.

The chain has TRBV7-8 and TRBJ1-6; a weak D match, TRBD1 (5 bases). V was pared by 5 bases and J by 5 bases, with 16 bases between. Germline CDR1 is SGHVS and CDR2 is FQNEAQ. The CDR3 has 16 amino acids. This chain's CDR3 is CASSPWQGQNNSPLHF. The CDR3 DNA reads TGTGCCAGCAGCCCCTGGCAGGGTCAGAATAATTCACCCCTCCACTTT.

This clonotype was counted between two and nine times. The chain joins TRBV20-1 to TRBJ2-1, with TRBD1 matching 8 bases. This CDR3 comprises 11 residues. V shed 5 bases, J shed 10 bases, and the junction held 4 bases outside the gene matches. Germline V CDR1 and CDR2: DFQATT, SNEGSKA (reference sequence). The CDR3 loop is CSAGQGWEQFF. The CDR3 bases are TGCAGTGCTGGACAGGGTTGGGAGCAGTTCTTC.

The rearrangement joins TRBV5-1 to TRBJ2-3; 8 bases are a match to TRBD2. Germline V gene sequence: CDR1 SGHRS, CDR2 YFSETQ. This CDR3 has 16 amino acids. The V gene end was trimmed by 1 base and the J gene end by 10 bases; junction bases not matched to a gene: 14. The DNA for the CDR3 is TGCGCCAGCAGCTTGTCTCGGACTAGCAGTGGCGAGGCGCAGTATTTT. Translated, it gives CASSLSRTSSGEAQYF.

The chain has TRBV19 and TRBJ2-1, with 8 bases matching TRBD1. The germline gives CDR1 LNHDA, CDR2 SQIVND (reference sequence). The CDR3 is 18 residues long. Trimming at V came to 0 bases and at J to 0 bases, leaving 7 bases not matched to a gene. This chain's CDR3 is CASSIDLRGRNSYNEQFF. CDR3 coding DNA: TGTGCCAGTAGTATAGATCTCAGGGGGCGAAACTCCTACAATGAGCAGTTCTTC.

A few counts support this clonotype. The chain has TRBV12-3 or TRBV12-4 and TRBJ2-3; D gene unclear. CDR3 length: 14 residues. The germline V and J ends were trimmed by 5 bases and 1 base, with 10 bases remaining between them. In nucleotides, the CDR3 is TGTGCCAGCAGTCCTAGAGCCCGCACAGATACGCAGTATTTT. Translating it yields CASSPRARTDTQYF.

This clonotype has more than one count but fewer than ten. This chain connects TRBV5-1 to TRBJ2-7; 8 nucleotides agree with TRBD1. The CDR3 is 14 amino acids. Germline trimming cut 4 bases from V and 6 bases from J; bases unmatched to any gene: 9. Looked up from germline, CDR1 is SGHRS and CDR2 is YFSETQ. The CDR3 spells CASSLRTGTSEQYF. Here the CDR3 DNA reads TGCGCCAGCAGCCTGAGGACAGGGACTTCCGAGCAGTACTTC.

The chain has TRBV6-5 and TRBJ2-7; 9 nucleotides line up with TRBD2. The CDR3 loop spans 12 amino acids. CDR1 is MNHEY, CDR2 SVGAGI, per germline. The V gene end was trimmed by 7 bases and the J gene end by 9 bases; junction bases not matched to a gene: 7. The DNA for the CDR3 is TGTGCCAGCACCAGGCGGGGGGGCGGGCAGTACTTC. It specifies CASTRRGGGQYF.

The chain has TRBV12-3 or TRBV12-4 and TRBJ2-3, with TRBD2 as a possible D gene (6 bases). The V end was cut by 8 bases, the J end by 0 bases, with 15 bases between. This CDR3 contains 15 residues. CDR3 nucleotides: TGTGCCAGCGGAGGGAAACTAGGTAGCACAGATACGCAGTATTTT. It translates to CASGGKLGSTDTQYF.

The chain recombines TRBV5-1 with TRBJ2-5; D is unclear. The length of the CDR3 is 16 residues. Deletions cut 4 bases from V and 7 bases from J, with 23 bases between. Germline CDR1 is SGHRS and CDR2 is YFSETQ. The CDR3 loop reads CASSEDPKIRAGTQYF. As DNA, the CDR3 is TGCGCCAGCAGCGAGGACCCGAAAATACGGGCCGGGACCCAGTACTTC.

This clonotype came up a few times. V and J are TRBV28 and TRBJ2-1; possibly TRBD1 for D (6 bases). The germline V gene encodes CDR1 MDHEN and CDR2 SYDVKM. The CDR3 totals 13 residues. The germline V and J ends were trimmed by 2 bases and 16 bases, with 18 bases remaining between them. The CDR3 DNA is TGTGCCAGCAGTTTACCCCAGGGACAAGGTTTATTCTTC. This encodes CASSLPQGQGLFF.

The V call is TRBV20-1, the J call TRBJ2-2; TRBD1 matches at 7 bases. Germline assignment: CDR1 DFQATT and CDR2 SNEGSKA (reference sequence). The junction had 7 bases not matched to a gene; V was cut back by 4 bases and J by 2 bases. The CDR3 spans 15 residues. CDR3 in amino acids: CSAIPTGANTGELFF. DNA of the CDR3: TGCAGTGCTATTCCTACAGGGGCTAACACCGGGGAGCTGTTTTTT.

This clonotype was detected ten times or more. One junction end disagrees with the germline gene, perhaps due to a read error. The chain has TRBV6-1 and TRBJ1-4; D not resolved. Germline loops: CDR1 MNHNS, CDR2 SASEGT. The CDR3 loop spans 14 amino acids. The DNA for the CDR3 is TGTGCCAGCAGTCGGGCGGCAACTGATGAAAAACTGTTTTTT. It codes for CASSRAATDEKLFF.

The chain employs TRBV28 and TRBJ1-5, with D perhaps TRBD1 (5 bases). The CDR3 spans 19 residues. Germline V CDR1 and CDR2: MDHEN, SYDVKM. V lost 1 base and J 0 bases, leaving 19 bases between the germline ends. CDR3 sequence: CASSLFRWGPLYSNQPQHF. The DNA for the CDR3 is TGTGCCAGCAGTTTATTTCGGTGGGGACCGCTTTATAGCAATCAGCCCCAGCATTTT. Looking up the rest from reference TRBV28 and TRBJ1-5 gives the full variable domain: DVKVTQSSRYLVKRTGEKVFLECVQDMDHENMFWYRQDPGLGLRLIYFSYDVKMKEKGDIPEGYSVSREKKERFSLILESASTNQTSMYLCASSLFRWGPLYSNQPQHFGDGTRLSIL.

The V gene is TRBV12-3 or TRBV12-4, the J gene TRBJ1-2; 7 bases are a match to TRBD1. This CDR3 has 15 amino acids. Trimming cost V 4 bases and J 7 bases; bases outside gene matches: 12. CDR3 region: CASSSPSQGNRGYTF. For the CDR3, the DNA is TGTGCCAGCAGTTCCCCGTCACAGGGGAATCGTGGCTACACCTTC.

This clonotype was detected only a few times. In DNA, the CDR3 is TGCGCCAGCAGCCAATCGGTCAGAATAGGACGGGAGACCCAGTACTTC. Translated: CASSQSVRIGRETQYF. This chain connects TRBV4-3 to TRBJ2-5; D gene unclear. The CDR3 runs 16 residues. V lost 2 bases, J lost 5 bases, and 18 bases lay in between. The germline gives CDR1 LGHNA, CDR2 YSLEER.

The J gene is TRBJ2-1, the V gene TRBV7-9, with TRBD2 matching 7 bases. Looked up from germline, CDR1 is SEHNR and CDR2 is FQNEAQ (reference sequence). CDR3 length: 15 amino acids. The junction had 6 bases not matched to a gene; V was cut back by 3 bases and J by 4 bases. The CDR3 sequence: CASSFSAGEYNEQFF. DNA of the CDR3: TGTGCCAGCAGCTTTTCCGCGGGGGAGTACAATGAGCAGTTCTTC.

This clonotype turned up a few times. The rearrangement uses TRBV20-1 and TRBJ2-3, with TRBD1 matching over 8 bases. CDR3 length: 14 amino acids. Unmatched junction bases numbered 6, after V lost 3 bases and J lost 4 bases. Germline V lookup: CDR1 DFQATT, CDR2 SNEGSKA (reference sequence). This CDR3 is CSARDRDWADTQYF. CDR3 nucleotide sequence: TGCAGTGCTAGGGACAGGGATTGGGCAGATACGCAGTATTTT.

This clonotype appeared a few times. This chain links TRBV7-2 with TRBJ1-1; 7 bases map to TRBD1. With V trimmed by 2 bases and J by 4 bases, 10 bases remained unmatched. The CDR3 spans 16 residues. Per the germline V gene, CDR1 is SGHTA and CDR2 is FQGNSA. The CDR3, as DNA: TGTGCCAGCAGCTTACAGGGGGAGATCGCGACCACTGAAGCTTTCTTT. It codes for CASSLQGEIATTEAFF.

This clonotype was observed many times. The rearrangement joins TRBV3-1 to TRBJ2-1; tentatively, D is TRBD2 (6 bases). Trimming removed 5 bases at V and 9 bases at J, with 11 bases between. This CDR3 is 12 amino acids long. In germline, CDR1 is LGHDT, CDR2 YNNKEL (reference sequence). The CDR3 nucleotides are TGTGCCAGCAGCAGCCCCGGGGGTGAGCAGTTCTTC. Its protein product is CASSSPGGEQFF.